A selection of T cell receptor beta chains follows, all from one sample in a study of blood T cell repertoires in COVID-19. Produced via immunoSEQ multiplex PCR; TCRdb's table is partial and in-frame only. The table lists 240,000 or so clones, approximately 82% of them singletons. Sequencing input: peripheral blood. The source is a young man who had recovered from COVID-19. CDR3s include the opening cysteine and the closing phenylalanine or tryptophan. The D gene is left open where the match is weak. The size field is filled for only some rows; it gives once, few, many or a size class.

d_gene	v_gene	abundance	j_gene	CDR3aa	CDR3nt
NA	TRBV2	NA	TRBJ1-4	CASSTRGAGEKLFF	TGTGCCAGCTCCACCCGGGGGGCAGGTGAAAAACTGTTTTTT
NA	TRBV9	NA	TRBJ1-6	CASSVRQGSSPLHF	TGTGCCAGCAGCGTCCGCCAGGGGTCTTCACCCCTCCACTTT
TRBD1	TRBV13	NA	TRBJ1-2	CASSPGTGGGSGYTF	TGTGCCAGCAGCCCGGGGACAGGGGGTGGAAGTGGCTACACCTTC
TRBD1	TRBV19	NA	TRBJ1-4	CASSGGGTGAEKLFF	TGTGCCAGTAGTGGAGGGGGGACAGGGGCGGAAAAACTGTTTTTT
TRBD2	TRBV19	NA	TRBJ2-1	CASSPSGGSYNEQFF	TGTGCCAGTAGTCCCAGCGGGGGGTCTTACAATGAGCAGTTCTTC
NA	TRBV10-3	NA	TRBJ1-1	CAINLNRETEAFF	TGTGCCATCAATCTGAACAGGGAGACTGAAGCTTTCTTT
TRBD2	TRBV11-3	NA	TRBJ2-1	CASSLGLAGRGEQFF	TGTGCCAGCAGCTTAGGACTAGCGGGCCGGGGTGAGCAGTTCTTC
NA	TRBV6-5	NA	TRBJ2-7	CASSYSDRAYEQYF	TGTGCCAGCAGTTACTCAGACAGAGCCTACGAGCAGTACTTC
TRBD1	TRBV11-1	NA	TRBJ2-3	CASSSVGRGLTDTQYF	TGTGCCAGCAGCTCCGTCGGCAGGGGGCTAACAGATACGCAGTATTTT
NA	TRBV28	NA	TRBJ1-4	CASGEGGTNEKLFF	TGTGCCAGCGGTGAAGGGGGAACTAATGAAAAACTGTTTTTT
NA	TRBV9	NA	TRBJ2-1	CASSVGAASAGVEQFF	TGTGCCAGCAGCGTCGGTGCGGCTAGCGCCGGGGTAGAGCAGTTCTTC
NA	TRBV29-1	NA	TRBJ1-2	CSGARENYGYTF	TGCAGCGGAGCCAGGGAAAACTATGGCTACACCTTC
NA	TRBV5-8	NA	TRBJ1-5	CASSQRAGPLSNQPQHF	TGTGCCAGCAGCCAGAGGGCGGGCCCCTTAAGCAATCAGCCCCAGCATTTT
NA	TRBV16	NA	TRBJ1-5	CASSQSGGRGNQPQHF	TGTGCCAGCAGCCAATCCGGCGGGAGAGGCAATCAGCCCCAGCATTTT
NA	TRBV14	once	TRBJ2-2	CASSQTGTNTGELFF	TGTGCCAGCAGCCAAACGGGGACGAACACCGGGGAGCTGTTTTTT
NA	TRBV2	NA	TRBJ1-5	CASSRPPGIGQPQHF	TGTGCCAGCAGTCGACCTCCAGGTATCGGTCAGCCCCAGCATTTT
TRBD1	TRBV12-3/TRBV12-4	once	TRBJ1-1	CASSQDRGTEAFF	TGTGCCAGCAGTCAAGACAGGGGCACTGAAGCTTTCTTT
NA	TRBV6-2/TRBV6-3	NA	TRBJ2-3	CASSYSSVAVGGTQYF	TGTGCCAGCAGTTATTCTTCGGTAGCGGTCGGTGGCACGCAGTATTTT
NA	TRBV27	NA	TRBJ1-1	CASSSQDTGNTEAFF	TGTGCCAGCAGTTCCCAAGACACTGGGAACACTGAAGCTTTCTTT
NA	TRBV20-1	few	TRBJ1-2	CSAVARVGYTF	TGCAGTGCCGTGGCACGGGTTGGCTACACCTTC
NA	TRBV10-2	few	TRBJ2-1	CASRSADGDEQFF	TGCGCCAGCAGGAGCGCAGACGGCGATGAGCAGTTCTTC
NA	TRBV6-1	NA	TRBJ2-3	CASSKDRSRPTDTQYF	TGTGCCAGCAGTAAAGACAGAAGTCGACCCACAGATACGCAGTATTTT
NA	TRBV18	once	TRBJ1-6	CASSLRGSSYNSPLHF	TGTGCCAGCTCTCTCCGGGGGAGCTCCTATAATTCACCCCTCCACTTT
TRBD2	TRBV3-1/TRBV3-2	few	TRBJ2-7	CASSQGLAGLNSYEQYF	TGTGCCAGCAGCCAGGGACTAGCGGGGCTTAACTCCTACGAGCAGTACTTC
NA	TRBV2	NA	TRBJ2-5	CASKGPSGETQYF	TGTGCCAGCAAAGGGCCCAGCGGGGAGACCCAGTACTTC
NA	TRBV4-1	NA	TRBJ1-2	CASSQDGQPSSGYGYTF	TGCGCCAGCAGCCAAGATGGACAGCCGTCCTCTGGGTATGGCTACACCTTC
TRBD1	TRBV7-3	NA	TRBJ2-5	CASSRQGQETQYF	TGTGCCAGCAGCAGACAGGGACAAGAGACCCAGTACTTC
NA	TRBV2	few	TRBJ1-1	CASSTSGGSEAFF	TGTGCCAGCAGTACCTCGGGGGGCTCTGAAGCTTTCTTT
NA	TRBV19	NA	TRBJ1-2	CASTTEGSYGYTF	TGTGCCAGTACCACGGAGGGATCCTATGGCTACACCTTC
NA	TRBV7-9	NA	TRBJ2-2	CASSLWLTGELFF	TGTGCCAGCAGTTTGTGGCTGACCGGGGAGCTGTTTTTT
TRBD1	TRBV18	few	TRBJ1-2	CASSPQDRGRSPSGYTF	TGTGCCAGCTCACCACAGGACAGGGGGCGGTCTCCAAGCGGCTACACCTTC
TRBD1	TRBV5-4	NA	TRBJ1-6	CASSLRTGAYYNSPLHF	TGTGCCAGCAGCTTGAGGACAGGGGCATATTATAATTCACCCCTCCACTTT
NA	TRBV19	NA	TRBJ2-2	CASDRQHSTGELFF	TGTGCCAGCGATCGACAGCATAGCACCGGGGAGCTGTTTTTT
NA	TRBV3-1/TRBV3-2	NA	TRBJ1-3	CASAQGGGNSGNTIYF	TGTGCCAGCGCCCAAGGTGGCGGCAACTCTGGAAACACCATATATTTT
TRBD2	TRBV4-1	NA	TRBJ2-3	CASSQGPLAGGLGDTQYF	TGCGCCAGCAGCCAGGGGCCCTTAGCGGGGGGGTTGGGAGATACGCAGTATTTT
TRBD1	TRBV24-1	NA	TRBJ2-1	CATRGTGGHNEQFF	TGTGCCACCAGGGGGACAGGGGGCCACAATGAGCAGTTCTTC
TRBD2	TRBV7-3	NA	TRBJ2-3	CASSLLAGTDTQYF	TGTGCCAGCAGCTTGCTAGCGGGGACAGATACGCAGTATTTT
NA	TRBV10-3	NA	TRBJ1-5	CAISGGGWGNQPQHF	TGTGCCATCAGTGGCGGGGGCTGGGGCAATCAGCCCCAGCATTTT
NA	TRBV21-1	NA	TRBJ2-5	CASSKGTGGEVETQYF	TGTGCCAGCAGCAAAGGGACAGGGGGCGAGGTTGAGACCCAGTACTTC